This record covers a single T cell receptor beta chain. Its antigen is unknown. Expressed TCRB transcripts were sequenced because the isolated RNA had all been reverse transcribed beforehand. Assay: immunoSEQ multiplex PCR; the TCRdb copy retains only in-frame clones and omits some. The data contain some 900,000 clones, roughly 16% of them singletons. CD45RO/CCR7/CD25/CD127/CD95/CD27 separated CD4+ naive, central memory, regulatory and stem cell-like memory cells by sorting. The source of the sample is a study of beta chain features in type 1 diabetes. This CDR3 has 16 amino acids. Per germline, CDR1 MDHEN and CDR2 SYDVKM. Trimming removed 5 bases at V and 0 bases at J, with 16 bases between. Points from the study as a whole: PCR might favor shorter templates, but any such skew would affect patients and controls equally. Highly expressing activated T cells could be over-counted with a cDNA template. In comparison with healthy donors, patients had naive, central memory and Treg TCRB repertoires that appeared more similar.

This chain joins TRBV28 and TRBJ1-2; D remains ambiguous. The clonotype was recovered from a woman between 18 and 29 years old in good health. The sample was naive CD4+ T cells from blood. The CDR3 loop reads CASSHVPFLANYGYTF. CDR3 coding DNA: TGTGCCAGCAGTCACGTCCCGTTCTTAGCTAACTATGGCTACACCTTC.